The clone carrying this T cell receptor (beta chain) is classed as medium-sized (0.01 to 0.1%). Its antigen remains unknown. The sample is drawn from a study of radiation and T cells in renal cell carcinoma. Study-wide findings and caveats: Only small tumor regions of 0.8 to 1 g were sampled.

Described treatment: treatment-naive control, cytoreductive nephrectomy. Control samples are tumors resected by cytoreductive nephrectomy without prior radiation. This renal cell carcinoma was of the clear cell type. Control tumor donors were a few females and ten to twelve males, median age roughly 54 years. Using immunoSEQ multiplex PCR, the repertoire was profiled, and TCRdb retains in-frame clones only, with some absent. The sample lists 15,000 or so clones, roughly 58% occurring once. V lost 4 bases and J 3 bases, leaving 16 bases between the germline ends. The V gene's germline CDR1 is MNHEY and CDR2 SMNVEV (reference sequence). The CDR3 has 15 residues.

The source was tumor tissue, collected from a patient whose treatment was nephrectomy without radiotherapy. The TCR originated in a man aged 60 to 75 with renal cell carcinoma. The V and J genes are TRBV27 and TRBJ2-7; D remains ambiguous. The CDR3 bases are TGTGCCAGCAGTTCCAAGCCGGACGGAGTCTACGAGCAGTACTTC. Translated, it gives CASSSKPDGVYEQYF.